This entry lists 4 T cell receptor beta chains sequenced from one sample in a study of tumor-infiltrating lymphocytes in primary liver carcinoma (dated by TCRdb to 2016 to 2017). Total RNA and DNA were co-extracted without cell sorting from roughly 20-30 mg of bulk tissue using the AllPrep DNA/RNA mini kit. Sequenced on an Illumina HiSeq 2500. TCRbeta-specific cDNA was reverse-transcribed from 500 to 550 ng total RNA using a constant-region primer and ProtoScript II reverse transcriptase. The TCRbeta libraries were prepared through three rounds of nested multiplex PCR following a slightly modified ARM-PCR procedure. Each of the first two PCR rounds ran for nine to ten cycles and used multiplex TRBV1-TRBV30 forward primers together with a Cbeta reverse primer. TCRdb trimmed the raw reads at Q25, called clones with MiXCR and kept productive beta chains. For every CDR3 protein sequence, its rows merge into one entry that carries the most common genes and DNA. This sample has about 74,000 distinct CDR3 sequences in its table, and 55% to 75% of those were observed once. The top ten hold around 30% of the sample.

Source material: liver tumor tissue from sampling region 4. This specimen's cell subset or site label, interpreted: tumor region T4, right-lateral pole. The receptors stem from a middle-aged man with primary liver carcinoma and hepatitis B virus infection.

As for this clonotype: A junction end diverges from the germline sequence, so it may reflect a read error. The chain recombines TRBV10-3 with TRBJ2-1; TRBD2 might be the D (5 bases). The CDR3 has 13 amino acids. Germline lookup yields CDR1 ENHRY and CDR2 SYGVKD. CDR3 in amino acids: CAITAGEVREHFF. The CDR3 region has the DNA TGTGCCATCACGGCCGGGGAAGTCCGTGAGCATTTCTTC.

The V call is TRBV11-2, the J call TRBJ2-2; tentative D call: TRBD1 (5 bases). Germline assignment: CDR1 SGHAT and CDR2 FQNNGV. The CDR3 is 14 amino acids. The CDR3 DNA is TGTGCTAGCCGGCGGACACGGTCTCCCGGGGAGCTGTTTTTT. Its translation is CASRRTRSPGELFF.

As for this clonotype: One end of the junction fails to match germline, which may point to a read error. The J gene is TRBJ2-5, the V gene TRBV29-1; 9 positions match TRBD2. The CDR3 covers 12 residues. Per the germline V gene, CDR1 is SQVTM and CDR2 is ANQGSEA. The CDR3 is CNVRGGGETQYF. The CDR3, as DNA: TGTAACGTGCGGGGGGGAGGAGAGACCCAGTACTTC.

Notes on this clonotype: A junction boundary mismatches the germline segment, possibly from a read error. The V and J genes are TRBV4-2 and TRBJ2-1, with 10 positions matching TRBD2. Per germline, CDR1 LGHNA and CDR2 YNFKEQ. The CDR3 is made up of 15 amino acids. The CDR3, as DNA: TGTTCCAGCAGCCGAAGCGGGAGGGGGGACAATGAGCAGTTCTTC. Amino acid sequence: CSSSRSGRGDNEQFF.